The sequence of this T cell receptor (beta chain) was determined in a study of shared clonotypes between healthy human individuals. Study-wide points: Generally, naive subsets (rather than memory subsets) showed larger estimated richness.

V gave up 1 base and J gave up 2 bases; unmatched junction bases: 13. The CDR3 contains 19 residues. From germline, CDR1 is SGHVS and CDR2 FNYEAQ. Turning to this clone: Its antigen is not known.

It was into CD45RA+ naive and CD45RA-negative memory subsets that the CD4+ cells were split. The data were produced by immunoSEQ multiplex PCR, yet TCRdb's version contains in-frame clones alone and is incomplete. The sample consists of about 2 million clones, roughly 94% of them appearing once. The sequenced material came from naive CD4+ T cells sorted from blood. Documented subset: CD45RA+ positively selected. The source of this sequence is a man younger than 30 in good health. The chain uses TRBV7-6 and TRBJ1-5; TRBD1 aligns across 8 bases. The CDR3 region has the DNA TGTGCCAGCAGCTTAGGGCTACCTGACGACAGGGGCGGCAATCAGCCCCAGCATTTT. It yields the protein CASSLGLPDDRGGNQPQHF.